The rows below give T cell receptor beta chains drawn from one sample of a study of cytomegalovirus exposure and HLA in healthy donors. TCRdb keeps only in-frame clones here, not all; method: immunoSEQ multiplex PCR. Of over 55,000 clones in the sample, approximately 92% were seen once. The sequencing sample was made of PBMCs. The receptor set was obtained from a woman aged 30 to 39 in good health and CMV-seropositive. Both conserved end residues are part of each CDR3. D genes are given only for firm matches. Expanded clones get a size class; other rows say once, few or many, or leave the size out.

DNA	CDR3	V	J	length	size	D
TGTGCCAGCAGCGTAGCGGGCTGGGCAGGGTACCTTTACGAGCAGTACTTC	CASSVAGWAGYLYEQYF	TRBV9	TRBJ2-7	17	-	-
TGTGCCATCAGTAGCGGAGTGTACCAAGAGACCCAGTACTTC	CAISSGVYQETQYF	TRBV10-3	TRBJ2-5	14	-	-
TGCGCCAGCAGTGAGTCCTCCTCGAGAGGCGGGGGTCGAGCTTTCTTT	CASSESSSRGGGRAFF	TRBV10-2	TRBJ1-1	16	-	-
TGCGCCAGCAGCAGACAGGGGGCGACCGGGGAGCTGTTTTTT	CASSRQGATGELFF	TRBV5-1	TRBJ2-2	14	-	TRBD1
TGTGCCAGCAGCTTGGACGCCAGGGGTCGCAGGGCAGATACGCAGTATTTT	CASSLDARGRRADTQYF	TRBV5-4	TRBJ2-3	17	-	-
TGTGCCAGTAAGCTCCAGGGCGTTTCACCCCTCCACTTT	CASKLQGVSPLHF	TRBV19	TRBJ1-6	13	-	-
TGTGCCAGCAGTTACTCAGGGGGAGTGGCGGAGACCCAGTACTTC	CASSYSGGVAETQYF	TRBV6-5	TRBJ2-5	15	-	-
TGTGCCTTGTCACCCGACAGCATTTCCTACGAGCAGTACTTC	CALSPDSISYEQYF	TRBV30	TRBJ2-7	14	-	-
TGTGCCAGCAGCTTGGGGCTGAGACTAGCGGGAGATCTCTCCCACTTC	CASSLGLRLAGDLSHF	TRBV5-5	TRBJ2-7	16	-	TRBD2
TGCGCCAGCAGCTACGACAAGGAGGGGAAGAGAACTGAAGCTTTCTTT	CASSYDKEGKRTEAFF	TRBV5-1	TRBJ1-1	16	-	-
TGTGCCAGCTCACCGCGGAACACTGAAGCTTTCTTT	CASSPRNTEAFF	TRBV18	TRBJ1-1	12	-	-
TGTGCCAGCAGCTTGGGCCGGAGGTACGAGCAGTACTTC	CASSLGRRYEQYF	TRBV5-4	TRBJ2-7	13	-	-
TGTGCCAGCAGCTTAGTCCAATCGACTAGCGGCGGGTACGAGCAGTACTTC	CASSLVQSTSGGYEQYF	TRBV7-8	TRBJ2-7	17	-	TRBD2
TGCGCCAGCAGCTTCGCGGGAGCAGAGACAGATACGCAGTATTTT	CASSFAGAETDTQYF	TRBV5-1	TRBJ2-3	15	once	TRBD2
TGCAGTGCCGGGACAGGACAAAAACTGTTTTTT	CSAGTGQKLFF	TRBV20-1	TRBJ1-4	11	-	TRBD1
TGCGCCAGCAGCCTTAACACTGAAGCTTTCTTT	CASSLNTEAFF	TRBV5-1	TRBJ1-1	11	-	-
TGTGCCAGCAGCTTGGTTAGCGGGAGGGGCACAGATACGCAGTATTTT	CASSLVSGRGTDTQYF	TRBV11-2	TRBJ2-3	16	-	TRBD2
TGTGCCAGCTCCGCCGGGGACCAGGGGTATGGCTACACCTTC	CASSAGDQGYGYTF	TRBV18	TRBJ1-2	14	once	-
TGTGCCAGCAGATCGAGAAGATCGGGACTAGGACCCATTAATGAGCAGTTCTTC	CASRSRRSGLGPINEQFF	TRBV28	TRBJ2-1	18	few	TRBD2
TGTGCCAGCAGCTTCGACAGGGGCCTCTCTGGAAACACCATATATTTT	CASSFDRGLSGNTIYF	TRBV14	TRBJ1-3	16	-	TRBD1
TGCGCCAGCAGCCGACATGGGAGCTCCTACAATGAGCAGTTCTTC	CASSRHGSSYNEQFF	TRBV4-1	TRBJ2-1	15	-	-
TGTGCCAGCAGGGCAGGGGCGACCTACGAGCAGTACTTC	CASRAGATYEQYF	TRBV2	TRBJ2-7	13	-	-
TGCGCCAGCAGCCCTGACCCCGACTCCACAGATACGCAGTATTTT	CASSPDPDSTDTQYF	TRBV5-1	TRBJ2-3	15	-	-
TGTGCCAGCAGTCCGGGGTCACACGGCGGCTACACCTTC	CASSPGSHGGYTF	TRBV28	TRBJ1-2	13	-	-
TGCAGTGCTAGTTACACCAATGAGCAGTTCTTC	CSASYTNEQFF	TRBV20-1	TRBJ2-1	11	-	-
TGTGCCAGCAGTTCCCTCGGGACAGGGAATCAGCCCCAGCATTTT	CASSSLGTGNQPQHF	TRBV6-5	TRBJ1-5	15	-	TRBD1
TGTGCCAGCAGCTCGACTAGCGGGATAGGAGATACGCAGTATTTT	CASSSTSGIGDTQYF	TRBV4-2	TRBJ2-3	15	-	TRBD2
TGTGCCAGCAAAGCCCCGGGACTAGCATACAATGAGCAGTTCTTC	CASKAPGLAYNEQFF	TRBV6-6	TRBJ2-1	15	-	TRBD2
TGTGCCAGCAGCACGGGACAGGGAAACACCGGGGAGCTGTTTTTT	CASSTGQGNTGELFF	TRBV5-5	TRBJ2-2	15	few	TRBD1
TGTGCCAGCAGTGAGGGACAGGGAAGAGATACGCAGTATTTT	CASSEGQGRDTQYF	TRBV6-1	TRBJ2-3	14	once	TRBD1
TGTGCCAGCAGCCGCGCACTAGCGGGAGGTTCTAGCTCCTACAATGAGCAGTTCTTC	CASSRALAGGSSSYNEQFF	TRBV7-9	TRBJ2-1	19	few	TRBD2
TGTGCCAGTAGTATAACCAGGGTCGCCGGGGCCAACGTCCTGACTTTC	CASSITRVAGANVLTF	TRBV19	TRBJ2-6	16	-	-
TGTGCCAGCAGCTTCGCCGGGACAGGAAGGGGCGGGGAGCTGTTTTTT	CASSFAGTGRGGELFF	TRBV7-3	TRBJ2-2	16	-	TRBD1
TGTGCCAGCAGCACCGGGACTAGCGGGGCAGATACGCAGTATTTT	CASSTGTSGADTQYF	TRBV7-9	TRBJ2-3	15	-	TRBD2
TGTGCCAGCAGCTTCGGGCTAGCGAACACAGATACGCAGTATTTT	CASSFGLANTDTQYF	TRBV11-3	TRBJ2-3	15	-	-
TGCGCCAGCAGCTTGGTGGCATCCTCTGGAAACACCATATATTTT	CASSLVASSGNTIYF	TRBV5-1	TRBJ1-3	15	few	-
TGTGCCAGTAGTATACAACAGGGAACTGAAGCTTTCTTT	CASSIQQGTEAFF	TRBV19	TRBJ1-1	13	-	-
TGTGCCAGCAGTACCATACAGGGCGCGGCAGAGACCCAGTACTTC	CASSTIQGAAETQYF	TRBV2	TRBJ2-5	15	-	-
TGTGCCAGCAGTGAAGGGACTTGGCCGGAGACCCAGTACTTC	CASSEGTWPETQYF	TRBV2	TRBJ2-5	14	-	-
TGTGCCAGCAAGGAGGCAGGGGGTTCAGATACGCAGTATTTT	CASKEAGGSDTQYF	TRBV28	TRBJ2-3	14	-	TRBD1
TGTGCCAGCAGGACACAGGGAAACAGGCAGCCCCAGCATTTT	CASRTQGNRQPQHF	TRBV11-3	TRBJ1-5	14	few	-
TGTGCCAGCAGCTTGCGGACTAGCGGGAGTATGAACGAGCAGTTCTTC	CASSLRTSGSMNEQFF	TRBV4-2	TRBJ2-1	16	-	TRBD2
TGTGCCAGTAGTGCCGGGACTAGCGGGAGAAGCGAGCAGTACTTC	CASSAGTSGRSEQYF	TRBV19	TRBJ2-7	15	-	TRBD2
TGTGCCAGCAGCCCCCCTGGGGCTAGCGAACACATTCAGTACTTC	CASSPPGASEHIQYF	TRBV16	TRBJ2-4	15	-	-
TGTGCCAGCAGTGGCAGGAGGAGCCGCTCCTACAATGAGCAGTTCTTC	CASSGRRSRSYNEQFF	TRBV6-1	TRBJ2-1	16	-	-
TGTGCCAGCAGCTCCACCGGGACTAGCGGGAGCAATGAGCAGTTCTTC	CASSSTGTSGSNEQFF	TRBV5-5	TRBJ2-1	16	-	TRBD2